Below are 19 T cell receptor beta chains sequenced from a single sample in a study of shared clonotypes between healthy human individuals. TCRdb's copy holds only in-frame clones and misses some; the assay was immunoSEQ multiplex PCR. The data show around 320,000 clones, with more than 75% seen just once and about a sixth held by the top ten. The sample consisted of memory CD8+ T cells sorted from blood. Sample subset: CD45RO+ cells pooled with CCR7-negative TemRA cells. The receptors stem from a young man in good health.

The chain couples TRBV27 to TRBJ2-1; possible D gene TRBD1, 5 bases. The V and J ends lost 6 bases and 3 bases respectively, with 9 bases between them. Germline-derived CDR1 and CDR2 are MNHEY and SMNVEV (reference sequence). This CDR3 region has 13 residues. CDR3: CASSLDSYNEQFF. The DNA of the CDR3 is TGTGCCAGCAGCCTCGACAGCTACAATGAGCAGTTCTTC.

The rearrangement joins TRBV4-3 to TRBJ1-4; a weak D match, TRBD1 (5 bases). The CDR3 loop spans 18 amino acids. Germline values: CDR1 LGHNA, CDR2 YSLEER. Trimming removed 2 bases from V and 4 bases from J, with 20 bases in between. CDR3 coding DNA: TGCGCCAGCAGCCAACTCTGGACCGGGACGGTGGATAATGAAAAACTGTTTTTT. It encodes CASSQLWTGTVDNEKLFF.

This chain links TRBV9 with TRBJ2-7, with D unresolved. Germline CDR1 is SGDLS and CDR2 is YYNGEE. The CDR3 contains 14 residues. Trimming stripped 0 bases from V and 5 bases from J, with 12 bases between. CDR3 in amino acids: CASSVVGNNDEQYF. In DNA form, the CDR3 reads TGTGCCAGCAGCGTAGTGGGCAATAACGACGAGCAGTACTTC.

The gene calls are TRBV9 and TRBJ2-5; D uncertain. The CDR3 consists of 14 residues. Germline CDR1 is SGDLS and CDR2 is YYNGEE. V was shortened by 1 base and J by 5 bases, with 12 bases between the two germline ends. Here the CDR3 reads CASSVWDGSETQYF. CDR3 bases: TGTGCCAGCAGCGTATGGGATGGGTCGGAGACCCAGTACTTC.

J is TRBJ1-5 and V is TRBV15; D is possibly TRBD1 (5 bases). Trimming took 1 base from V and 0 from J, leaving 7 bases between them. The CDR3 totals 15 residues. Germline assignment: CDR1 LNHNV and CDR2 YYDKDF (reference sequence). Written as DNA, the CDR3 is TGTGCCACCAGCAGAGGACAGCATAGCAATCAGCCCCAGCATTTT. Translated: CATSRGQHSNQPQHF. The full variable domain, completed using reference TRBV15 and TRBJ1-5, is DAMVIQNPRYQVTQFGKPVTLSCSQTLNHNVMYWYQQKSSQAPKLLFHYYDKDFNNEADTPDNFQSRRPNTSFCFLDIRSPGLGDTAMYLCATSRGQHSNQPQHFGDGTRLSIL.

This chain connects TRBV23-1 to TRBJ1-4, with D perhaps TRBD1 (6 bases). TRBV23-1 is labeled an ORF, and its function is uncertain. V was shortened by 6 bases and J by 1 base, with 18 bases between the two germline ends. This CDR3 is 17 amino acids long. DNA of the CDR3: TGCGCCAGCAGGACCGGGCAGGGGATCGGAACTAATGAAAAACTGTTTTTT. This sequence encodes CASRTGQGIGTNEKLFF.

V is TRBV4-1 and J is TRBJ2-7, with D possibly matching TRBD2 (5 bases). The CDR3 consists of 14 residues. Per germline, CDR1 MGHRA and CDR2 YSYEKL. Trimming took 4 bases from V and 1 from J, leaving 11 bases between them. The CDR3 coding sequence is TGCGCCAGCAGCCGCTTGACTATTTCCTACGAGCAGTACTTC. Encoded protein: CASSRLTISYEQYF.

This sequence joins TRBV7-9 and TRBJ2-5; D unresolved. The CDR3 is 13 amino acids. Germline V lookup: CDR1 SEHNR, CDR2 FQNEAQ (reference sequence). Trimming cost V 7 bases and J 5 bases, with 14 bases left between them. CDR3 amino acids: CASIIPNWETQYF. CDR3 bases: TGTGCCAGCATCATCCCAAATTGGGAGACCCAGTACTTC. The full variable domain, completed using reference TRBV7-9 and TRBJ2-5, is DTGVSQNPRHKITKRGQNVTFRCDPISEHNRLYWYRQTLGQGPEFLTYFQNEAQLEKSRLLSDRFSAERPKGSFSTLEIQRTEQGDSAMYLCASIIPNWETQYFGPGTRLLVL.

The CDR3 sequence is CASSRTDSYEQYF. Here the CDR3 DNA reads TGTGCCAGCAGTCGGACGGACTCCTACGAGCAGTACTTC. The chain carries TRBV28 and TRBJ2-7; D gene uncertain. This CDR3 contains 13 residues. Looked up from germline, CDR1 is MDHEN and CDR2 is SYDVKM. V was trimmed by 5 bases and J by 0 bases, leaving 8 bases between them. Based on the CDR3 plus reference TRBV28 and TRBJ2-7, the full variable domain is DVKVTQSSRYLVKRTGEKVFLECVQDMDHENMFWYRQDPGLGLRLIYFSYDVKMKEKGDIPEGYSVSREKKERFSLILESASTNQTSMYLCASSRTDSYEQYFGPGTRLTVT.

This clone was observed many times. The V call is TRBV28, the J call TRBJ2-7; 16 bases fit TRBD2. The ends lost 3 bases at V and 9 bases at J; junction bases unmatched: 5. The length of the CDR3 is 15 residues. The V gene's germline CDR1 is MDHEN and CDR2 SYDVKM. CDR3 sequence: CASSFGGLAGGVQYF. CDR3 DNA: TGTGCCAGCAGTTTTGGGGGACTAGCGGGAGGGGTGCAGTACTTC.

This chain connects TRBV5-1 to TRBJ2-7, with 8 bases matching TRBD1. Germline V gene lookup returns CDR1 SGHRS and CDR2 YFSETQ. This CDR3 contains 16 residues. V lost 0 bases and J lost 3; bases outside the gene matches: 8. CDR3 in amino acids: CASSLVGQATIYEQYF. The CDR3 DNA reads as TGCGCCAGCAGCTTGGTGGGACAGGCTACGATCTACGAGCAGTACTTC.

V gene TRBV5-3 combines with J gene TRBJ2-7; 10 bases are shared with TRBD2. TRBV5-3 is designated an ORF whose function remains uncertain. This CDR3 region has 14 residues. V lost 4 bases to trimming and J lost 6 bases; unmatched junction nucleotides: 7. The CDR3 spells CARSRSGRMFEQYF. Written as DNA, the CDR3 is TGTGCCAGAAGCCGTAGCGGGAGGATGTTCGAGCAGTACTTC.

The chain links TRBV19 to TRBJ2-7, with 8 nucleotides matching TRBD2. Germline V gene lookup returns CDR1 LNHDA and CDR2 SQIVND (reference sequence). V shed 5 bases and J 4 bases; nucleotides not matched to a gene: 7. The CDR3 loop spans 14 amino acids. The CDR3 DNA reads as TGTGCCAGTAGTCTGGGACTAGTGGGTTACGAGCAGTACTTC. It yields the protein CASSLGLVGYEQYF. Full variable domain (rest looked up from reference TRBV19 and TRBJ2-7): DGGITQSPKYLFRKEGQNVTLSCEQNLNHDAMYWYRQDPGQGLRLIYYSQIVNDFQKGDIAEGYSVSREKKESFPLTVTSAQKNPTAFYLCASSLGLVGYEQYFGPGTRLTVT.

The V and J genes are TRBV27 and TRBJ2-7; 7 bases are shared with TRBD1. Germline loops: CDR1 MNHEY, CDR2 SMNVEV (reference sequence). This CDR3 spans 15 amino acids. Trimming at V came to 5 bases and at J to 0 bases, leaving 7 bases not matched to a gene. CDR3: CASSETGDNSYEQYF. CDR3 sequence (DNA): TGTGCCAGCAGTGAAACAGGGGACAACTCCTACGAGCAGTACTTC.

The chain has TRBV7-4 and TRBJ1-1; no clear D. The CDR3 covers 15 residues. The V end was cut by 5 bases, the J end by 1 base, with 14 bases between. Germline CDR1 is SGHVT and CDR2 is SQSDAQ. The CDR3 coding sequence is TGTGCCAGCAGCCCCGGGCTGGAACCGAACACTGAAGCTTTCTTT. Its translation is CASSPGLEPNTEAFF.

The chain combines TRBV28 with TRBJ2-5, with TRBD1 as a possible D gene (8 bases). The CDR3 is 15 amino acids. Trimming took off 10 bases at V and 5 bases at J, with 23 bases between the two ends. Germline CDR1 is MDHEN and CDR2 is SYDVKM. In DNA form, the CDR3 reads TGTGCCACCGAAGGGGGGGGACAGGTTCGGGAGACCCAGTACTTC. Its protein product is CATEGGGQVRETQYF. The full variable domain, rest sourced from reference TRBV28 and TRBJ2-5, is DVKVTQSSRYLVKRTGEKVFLECVQDMDHENMFWYRQDPGLGLRLIYFSYDVKMKEKGDIPEGYSVSREKKERFSLILESASTNQTSMYLCATEGGGQVRETQYFGPGTRLLVL.

This clone came up once. V and J are TRBV6-5 and TRBJ1-1; D not resolved. This CDR3 region has 14 residues. Between the trimmed V and J ends, which lost 0 bases and 2 bases, there was a span of 7 bases. Germline CDR1 and CDR2: MNHEY and SVGAGI. CDR3 residues: CASSYSEKNTEAFF. The CDR3 nucleotides are TGTGCCAGCAGTTACTCGGAAAAAAACACTGAAGCTTTCTTT.

This chain joins TRBV11-2 and TRBJ2-6; tentatively, D is TRBD1 (5 bases). The germline V gene has CDR1 SGHAT and CDR2 FQNNGV. This CDR3 is built from 12 residues. Trimming pared 8 bases from V and 5 bases from J, leaving 7 bases between. CDR3: CASWGWANVLTF. The CDR3 DNA is TGTGCCAGCTGGGGCTGGGCCAACGTCCTGACTTTC.

This sequence joins TRBV10-2 and TRBJ1-6; D possibly corresponds to TRBD1 (5 bases). The CDR3 has 13 residues. V was pared by 5 bases and J by 10 bases, with 12 bases between. From germline, CDR1 is WSHSY and CDR2 SAAADI. The CDR3 DNA follows: TGCGCCAGCAGTCAGGGTCCGGACTCACCCCTCCACTTT. As protein: CASSQGPDSPLHF.